Below are 15 T cell receptor beta chains sequenced from a single sample in a study of tumor-infiltrating lymphocytes in primary liver carcinoma. A primer in the constant region served to generate TCR beta cDNA from approximately 500 ng of total RNA. Sequencing libraries for TCR beta derived from three nested multiplex PCR rounds that used slightly modified ARM-PCR. Each of the first two PCR rounds ran roughly 9 cycles with TRBV1-TRBV30 forward and C-beta reverse primers. TCRdb redid the calling of the multiplex PCR reads with MiXCR, one entry per CDR3 protein. The sample lists around 99,000 distinct CDR3 sequences, less than 75% occurring once. Bulk tissue was left unsorted, and RNA and DNA were co-extracted from 20-30 mg of it. The source material was tumor-adjacent normal liver tissue. The receptor set was obtained from a man aged 35 to 55 with primary liver carcinoma and hepatitis B virus infection.

As to this clonotype: A single base separates this from a much larger clone, so it may be a read error. CDR3: CSVGQEENIQYF. CDR3 DNA sequence: TGCAGCGTTGGACAGGAGGAAAACATTCAGTACTTC. This chain uses TRBV29-1 with TRBJ2-4; perhaps TRBD1 as D (6 bases). The V end lost 4 bases, the J end lost 5 bases, and 9 bases lay between the germline ends. The CDR3 runs to 12 residues. Germline V gene sequence: CDR1 SQVTM, CDR2 ANQGSEA.

With regard to this clonotype: A read error may be the cause here, since a much bigger clone is one base away. This chain links TRBV7-8 with TRBJ2-1, with a weak D call TRBD2 (6 bases). The ends were cut back, 7 bases at V and 9 bases at J, with 22 bases in the middle. The CDR3 is 15 amino acids. From germline, CDR1 is SGHVS and CDR2 FQNEAQ. The CDR3 spells CASNYGTHLGGEQFF. The CDR3 region has the DNA TGTGCCAGCAACTACGGGACCCACCTGGGGGGTGAGCAGTTCTTC.

Details on this clonotype: A much larger clone is a single base away; this may be a read error. The chain combines TRBV7-8 with TRBJ2-1; D remains unclear. The CDR3 has 12 amino acids. Germline V gene sequence: CDR1 SGHVS, CDR2 FQNEAQ. The CDR3 is CTSSPVGLEQFF. CDR3 sequence (DNA): TGTACCAGCAGCCCCGTCGGCCTCGAGCAGTTCTTC. The full variable domain, its missing parts supplied by reference TRBV7-8 and TRBJ2-1, is GAGVSQSPRYKVAKRGQDVALRCDPISGHVSLFWYQQALGQGPEFLTYFQNEAQLDKSGLPSDRFFAERPEGSVSTLKIQRTQQEDSAVYLCTSSPVGLEQFFGPGTRLTVL.

In its sample, this clonotype was seen a few times. At one boundary the junction diverges from the germline segment, which might be a read error. The V call is TRBV11-2, the J call TRBJ2-7, with D possibly matching TRBD2 (6 bases). Per germline, CDR1 SGHAT and CDR2 FQNNGV. The CDR3 is made up of 15 amino acids. The CDR3 DNA reads TGTGCCAGCAGTCTCGGCGGGACTCTACTCTACGAGCAGTACTTT. Its protein is CASSLGGTLLYEQYF.

This clonotype turned up a few times. At one of its ends the junction is not consistent with the germline gene, which may arise from a read error. The genes are TRBV11-2 and TRBJ1-2, with D hard to call. CDR1 and CDR2 from the germline V gene are SGHAT and FQNNGV. The CDR3 is 13 residues long. The CDR3 DNA sequence: TGTGCCAGCAGCTTAGAAGAGAACTATGGTTACACCTTC. Translation: CASSLEENYGYTF. Full variable domain (rest looked up from reference TRBV11-2 and TRBJ1-2): EAGVAQSPRYKIIEKRQSVAFWCNPISGHATLYWYQQILGQGPKLLIQFQNNGVVDDSQLPKDRFSAERLKGVDSTLKIQPAKLEDSAVYLCASSLEENYGYTFGSGTRLTVV.

V is TRBV18 and J is TRBJ2-1, with no clear D. Trimming took 1 base from V and 8 from J, leaving 6 bases between them. In germline, CDR1 is KGHSH, CDR2 LQKENI. There are 12 residues in the CDR3. The CDR3 region is CASSPRLDEQFF. CDR3 DNA sequence: TGTGCCAGCTCACCACGGTTAGATGAGCAGTTCTTC.

Turning to this clonotype: A much larger clone is a single base away; this may be a read error. V gene TRBV20-1 combines with J gene TRBJ2-3; perhaps TRBD2 as D (7 bases). Per the germline V gene, CDR1 is DFQATT and CDR2 is SNEGSKA (reference sequence). The CDR3 is 15 amino acids. The CDR3 loop is CSPSTAGANTDTQYF. The CDR3 region has the DNA TGCAGTCCTAGCACCGCGGGGGCAAACACAGATACGCAGTATTTT.

V usage is TRBV19 and J usage is TRBJ2-2; no clear D. The germline CDR1 and CDR2 sequences are LNHDA and SQIVND (reference sequence). CDR3 length equals 14 residues. Trimming took 7 bases from V and 1 from J, leaving 10 bases between them. CDR3 region: CASIRSVNTGELFF. The CDR3 DNA reads TGTGCCAGTATTCGGTCTGTGAACACCGGGGAGCTGTTTTTT.

The chain uses TRBV18 and TRBJ1-5; 10 bases map to TRBD1. Trimming cost V 4 bases and J 9 bases; bases outside gene matches: 9. CDR3 length: 15 amino acids. Germline loops: CDR1 KGHSH, CDR2 LQKENI. CDR3 DNA sequence: TGTGCCAGCTCACTTGACAGGGGGCCTTATCTGCCCCAGCATTTT. Amino acids: CASSLDRGPYLPQHF. Together with reference TRBV18 and TRBJ1-5, the CDR3 gives the full variable domain: NAGVMQNPRHLVRRRGQEARLRCSPMKGHSHVYWYRQLPEEGLKFMVYLQKENIIDESGMPKERFSAEFPKEGPSILRIQQVVRGDSAAYFCASSLDRGPYLPQHFGDGTRLSIL.

This chain uses TRBV4-1 with TRBJ2-3, with D possibly matching TRBD2 (6 bases). Trimming removed 9 bases at V and 5 bases at J, with 18 bases between. The germline V gene has CDR1 MGHRA and CDR2 YSYEKL. The length of the CDR3 is 14 residues. This CDR3 reads CASSGGKEIDTQYF. As DNA, the CDR3 is TGCGCCAGTAGCGGCGGGAAGGAGATAGATACGCAGTATTTT.

A remark on this clonotype: The junction and the germline gene differ at one end; a read error may be behind it. The CDR3 bases are TGCGACAGCAGCTTGGACCCGGGACTAGCTGGAGAGCAGTACTTC. Encoded protein: CDSSLDPGLAGEQYF. V usage is TRBV5-1 and J usage is TRBJ2-7, with 9 nucleotides matching TRBD2. This CDR3 has 15 amino acids. Germline CDR1 and CDR2: SGHRS and YFSETQ. Together with reference TRBV5-1 and TRBJ2-7, the CDR3 gives the full variable domain: KAGVTQTPRYLIKTRGQQVTLSCSPISGHRSVSWYQQTPGQGLQFLFEYFSETQRNKGNFPGRFSGRQFSNSRSEMNVSTLELGDSALYLCDSSLDPGLAGEQYFGPGTRLTVT.

In this sample, this clonotype turned up a few times. The chain has TRBV11-2 and TRBJ2-3, with D unresolved. V gave up 5 bases and J gave up 2 bases, with 17 bases separating them. CDR1 is SGHAT and CDR2 is FQNNGV in the germline V gene. The CDR3 sequence is 16 residues long. CDR3 nucleotide sequence: TGTGCCAGCAGCCGACAACCCATCAACCCCACAGATACGCAGTATTTT. It yields the protein CASSRQPINPTDTQYF.

The CDR3 region has the DNA TGTGCCAGCATCTGGGTCGAACAGCCCTACGAGCAGTACTTC. Residues: CASIWVEQPYEQYF. This sequence joins TRBV5-6 and TRBJ2-7; D uncertain. The CDR3 runs 14 residues. Germline CDR1 and CDR2: SGHDT and YYEEEE. Trimming removed 6 bases from V and 2 bases from J, with 15 bases in between. The entire variable domain, with the rest obtained from reference TRBV5-6 and TRBJ2-7, is as follows: DAGVTQSPTHLIKTRGQQVTLRCSPKSGHDTVSWYQQALGQGPQFIFQYYEEEERQRGNFPDRFSGHQFPNYSSELNVNALLLGDSALYLCASIWVEQPYEQYFGPGTRLTVT.

V gene TRBV11-2 combines with J gene TRBJ2-7; D might be TRBD2 (5 bases). The CDR3 is 15 residues long. Germline CDR1 SGHAT, CDR2 FQNNGV. V dropped 1 base and J dropped 5 bases, with 15 bases sitting between them. The CDR3 DNA is TGTGCCAGCAGCTTAGTATTAACGGGAAAACACGAGCAGTACTTC. It encodes CASSLVLTGKHEQYF. The whole variable domain, remainder taken from reference TRBV11-2 and TRBJ2-7, is EAGVAQSPRYKIIEKRQSVAFWCNPISGHATLYWYQQILGQGPKLLIQFQNNGVVDDSQLPKDRFSAERLKGVDSTLKIQPAKLEDSAVYLCASSLVLTGKHEQYFGPGTRLTVT.

For this clonotype: A single base separates this from a much larger clone, so it may be a read error. The CDR3 does not end in the conserved phenylalanine or tryptophan, so this is likely a read error. The DNA is omitted, as the CDR3 cannot be located on it reliably, and the CDR3 follows TCRdb's listing. This chain connects TRBV4-1 to TRBJ1-2. Including both end residues, the CDR3 is 13 amino acids long. Germline V gene lookup returns CDR1 MGHRA and CDR2 YSYEKL. The CDR3 region is CASSETANYGFTP.